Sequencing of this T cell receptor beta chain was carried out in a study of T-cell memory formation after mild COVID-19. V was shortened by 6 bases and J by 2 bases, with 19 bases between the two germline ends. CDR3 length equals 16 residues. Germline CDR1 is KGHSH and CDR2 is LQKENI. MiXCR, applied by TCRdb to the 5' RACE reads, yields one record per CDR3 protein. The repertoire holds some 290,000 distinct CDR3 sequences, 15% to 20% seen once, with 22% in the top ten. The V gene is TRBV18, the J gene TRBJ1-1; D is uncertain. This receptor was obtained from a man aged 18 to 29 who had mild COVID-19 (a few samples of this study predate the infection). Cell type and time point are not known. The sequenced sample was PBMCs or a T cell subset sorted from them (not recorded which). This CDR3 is CASSREDVAFNTEAFF. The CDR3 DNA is TGTGCCAGCTCCCGGGAGGACGTTGCTTTTAACACTGAAGCTTTCTTT.